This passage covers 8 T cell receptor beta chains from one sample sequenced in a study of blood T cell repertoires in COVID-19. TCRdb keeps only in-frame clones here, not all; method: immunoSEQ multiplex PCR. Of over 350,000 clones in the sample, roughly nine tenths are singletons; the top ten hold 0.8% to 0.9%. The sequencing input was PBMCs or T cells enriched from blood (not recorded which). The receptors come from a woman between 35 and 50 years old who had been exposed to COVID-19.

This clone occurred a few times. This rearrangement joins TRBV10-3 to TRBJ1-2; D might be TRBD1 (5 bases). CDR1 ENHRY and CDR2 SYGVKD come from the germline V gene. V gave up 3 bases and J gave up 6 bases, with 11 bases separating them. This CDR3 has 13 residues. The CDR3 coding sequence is TGTGCCATCAGTGAACAGGCCAACAATGGCTACACCTTC. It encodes CAISEQANNGYTF.

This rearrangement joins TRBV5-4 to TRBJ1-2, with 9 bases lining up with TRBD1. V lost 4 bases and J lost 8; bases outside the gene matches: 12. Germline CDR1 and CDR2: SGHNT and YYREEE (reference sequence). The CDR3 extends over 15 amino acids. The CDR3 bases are TGTGCCAGCAGCCCAACAGGGGGCTCGGGACGCGGCTACACCTTC. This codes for CASSPTGGSGRGYTF.

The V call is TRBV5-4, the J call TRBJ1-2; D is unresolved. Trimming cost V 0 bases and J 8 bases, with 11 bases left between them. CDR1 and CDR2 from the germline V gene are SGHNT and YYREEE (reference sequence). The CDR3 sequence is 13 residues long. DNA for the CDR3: TGTGCCAGCAGCTTGGACGGGTTCCGGGGCTACACCTTC. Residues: CASSLDGFRGYTF.

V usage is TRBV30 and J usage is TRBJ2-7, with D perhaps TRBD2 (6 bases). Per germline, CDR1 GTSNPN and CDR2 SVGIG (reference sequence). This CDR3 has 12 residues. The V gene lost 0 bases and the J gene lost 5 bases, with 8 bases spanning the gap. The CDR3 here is CAWSVGTDEQYF. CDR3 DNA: TGTGCCTGGAGTGTCGGGACTGACGAGCAGTACTTC. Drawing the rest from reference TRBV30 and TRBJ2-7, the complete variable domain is SQTIHQWPATLVQPVGSPLSLECTVEGTSNPNLYWYRQAAGRGLQLLFYSVGIGQISSEVPQNLSASRPQDRQFILSSKKLLLSDSGFYLCAWSVGTDEQYFGPGTRLTVT.

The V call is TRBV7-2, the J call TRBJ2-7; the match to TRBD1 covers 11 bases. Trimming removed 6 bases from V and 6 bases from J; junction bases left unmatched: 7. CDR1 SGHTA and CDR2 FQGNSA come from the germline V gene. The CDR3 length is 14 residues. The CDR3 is CASRQPGTGGEQYF. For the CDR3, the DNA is TGTGCCAGCAGGCAGCCCGGGACAGGGGGCGAGCAGTACTTC.

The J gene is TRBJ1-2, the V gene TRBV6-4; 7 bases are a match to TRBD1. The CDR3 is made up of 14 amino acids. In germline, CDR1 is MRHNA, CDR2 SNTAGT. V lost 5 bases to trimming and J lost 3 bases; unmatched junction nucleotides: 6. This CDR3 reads CASSLIRGDYGYTF. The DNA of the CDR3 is TGTGCCAGCAGTTTAATCAGGGGGGACTATGGCTACACCTTC.

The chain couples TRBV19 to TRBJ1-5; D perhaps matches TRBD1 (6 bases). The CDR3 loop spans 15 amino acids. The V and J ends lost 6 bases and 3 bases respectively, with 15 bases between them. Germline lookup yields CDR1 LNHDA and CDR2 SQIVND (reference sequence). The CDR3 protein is CASRTTGTANQPQHF. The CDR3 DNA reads TGTGCCAGTAGGACGACAGGTACCGCCAATCAGCCCCAGCATTTT.

DNA of the CDR3: TGTGCCAGCAGTCACAAAACGGATGGACAGACCGAAGCTTTCTTT. Translating it yields CASSHKTDGQTEAFF. The rearrangement uses TRBV6-5 and TRBJ1-1; a weak D match, TRBD1 (6 bases). Per germline, CDR1 MNHEY and CDR2 SVGAGI. Trimming took off 5 bases at V and 8 bases at J, with 21 bases between the two ends. The CDR3 length is 15 residues.